Listed here is a single TCR beta chain. The data derive from a study of T-cell memory formation after mild COVID-19. Background on the study: For the most part, TCR clusters were specific to one donor.

This CDR3 is 17 amino acids long. Between the trimmed V and J ends, which lost 0 bases and 2 bases, there was a span of 14 bases. The V gene's germline CDR1 is KGHDR and CDR2 SFDVKD. In TCRdb, the 5' RACE reads were re-called with MiXCR into one record per CDR3 protein. Altogether approximately 410,000 distinct CDR3 sequences are present, less than 25% being singletons, with the ten largest covering 13%. The rearrangement uses TRBV24-1 and TRBJ2-3; tentatively, D is TRBD1 or TRBD2 (5 bases each). The sequence derives from an adult woman who had mild COVID-19 (a few samples of this study predate the infection). Cell type and time point are not known. Sequencing was carried out using PBMCs or a T cell subset sorted from them (not recorded which). The CDR3 coding sequence is TGTGCCACCAGTGATTTGGGGGACGGATACTTCACAGATACGCAGTATTTT. It codes for CATSDLGDGYFTDTQYF.